The 27 T cell receptor beta chains below come from one sample, sequenced in a study of metastatic and nonmetastatic thyroid tumors. MiXCR was used by TCRdb to re-call the PCR reads. The sample includes 20,000 to 25,000 clones, about 20% of them seen just once. Each patient went into thyroid surgery without having received any treatment. Source material: blood. The receptors originated from a female donor with papillary thyroid cancer or a benign thyroid nodule (not recorded which). Some clones in this sample may be carry-over from other donors' samples.

This clone is deemed medium-sized. The J gene is TRBJ2-2, the V gene TRBV6-6, with no clear D. Germline-derived CDR1 and CDR2 are MNHNY and SVGAGI (reference sequence). V lost 0 bases and J 4 bases, leaving 9 bases between the germline ends. The CDR3 is 15 residues long. CDR3 bases: TGTGCCAGCAGTTACTCCCAAAGAGGCACCGGGGAGCTGTTTTTT. Protein: CASSYSQRGTGELFF.

This clone was detected many times. The chain recombines TRBV11-1 with TRBJ2-7; the match to TRBD1 covers 8 bases. This CDR3 comprises 16 residues. The V gene's germline CDR1 is SGHAT and CDR2 FQDESV (reference sequence). V was clipped by 4 bases and J by 4 bases; unmatched bases: 12. CDR3 amino acids: CASSWPRGTGYYEQYF. CDR3 in DNA: TGTGCCAGCAGCTGGCCAAGAGGGACAGGTTATTACGAGCAGTACTTC.

In this sample, this clone turned up many times. The chain is built from TRBV20-1 and TRBJ2-5; unclear D gene. This CDR3 is 14 amino acids long. Germline V gene sequence: CDR1 DFQATT, CDR2 SNEGSKA (reference sequence). V was cut by 0 bases and J by 4 bases, with 12 bases left in between. CDR3 amino acids: CSARDSRARETQYF. The DNA of the CDR3 is TGCAGTGCTAGAGATTCGCGTGCCCGAGAGACCCAGTACTTC.

By sample fraction, this clone is medium-sized. The V gene is TRBV28, the J gene TRBJ2-1, with a tentative D call TRBD2 (6 bases). CDR1 and CDR2 from the germline V gene are MDHEN and SYDVKM. V gave up 7 bases and J gave up 6 bases, with 19 bases separating them. The CDR3 sequence is 15 residues long. The CDR3 coding sequence is TGTGCCAGCACCCCATCTGGGGGGAGGCCCAATGAGCAGTTCTTC. Protein: CASTPSGGRPNEQFF.

At least ten counts were recorded for this clone. The gene calls are TRBV25-1 and TRBJ2-7; TRBD1 matches at 10 bases. Trimming cost V 7 bases and J 6 bases; bases outside gene matches: 15. From germline, CDR1 is MGHDK and CDR2 SYGVNS. The CDR3 has 16 amino acids. This CDR3 is CASTTSRDRGVSEQYF. The CDR3 nucleotides read TGTGCCAGCACCACTAGTCGGGACAGGGGAGTCAGCGAGCAGTACTTC.

The chain recombines TRBV20-1 with TRBJ1-6; TRBD1 is a possible D gene (5 bases). CDR3 length: 17 amino acids. V lost 5 bases and J lost 1, with 18 bases in between. Per the germline V gene, CDR1 is DFQATT and CDR2 is SNEGSKA (reference sequence). The CDR3 is CSAPRGAELSYNSPLHF. The CDR3 DNA follows: TGCAGTGCTCCCCGAGGGGCGGAGTTATCCTATAATTCACCCCTCCACTTT.

In its sample, this clone ranks as medium-sized (0.01 to 0.1%). The V gene is TRBV6-1, the J gene TRBJ1-2; 10 bases are shared with TRBD1. J lost 3 bases, V lost 7 bases, and 5 bases had no gene match. The germline gives CDR1 MNHNS, CDR2 SASEGT. This CDR3 spans 14 amino acids. CDR3 sequence reads: CASTEGTGDYGYTF. The CDR3 region has the DNA TGTGCCAGCACCGAAGGGACAGGGGACTATGGCTACACCTTC.

This clone was found many times. The V and J genes are TRBV20-1 and TRBJ2-5; D may be TRBD2 (5 bases). V was shortened by 6 bases and J by 5 bases, with 16 bases between the two germline ends. The CDR3 sequence is 13 residues long. Germline loops: CDR1 DFQATT, CDR2 SNEGSKA (reference sequence). CDR3 DNA: TGCAGTGCCCAGGACTCCGACGGGGAGACCCAGTACTTC. Amino acid sequence: CSAQDSDGETQYF.

This clone was observed many times. This chain uses TRBV3-1 with TRBJ2-7; 9 positions match TRBD1. CDR3 length equals 15 residues. V shed 1 base and J 4 bases; nucleotides not matched to a gene: 5. CDR1 and CDR2 from the germline V gene are LGHDT and YNNKEL (reference sequence). CDR3 DNA sequence: TGTGCCAGCAGCCAAGTGGGACAGGGCCTGTACGAGCAGTACTTC. It encodes CASSQVGQGLYEQYF.

This clone was counted at least ten times. The rearrangement links TRBV20-1 to TRBJ1-1; D perhaps matches TRBD1 (5 bases). Germline loops: CDR1 DFQATT, CDR2 SNEGSKA (reference sequence). The CDR3 has 14 residues. Deletions cut 3 bases from V and 3 bases from J, with 14 bases between. The CDR3 nucleotides are TGCAGTGCTAGGGGGGGATCGACAGACACTGAAGCTTTCTTT. The encoded protein is CSARGGSTDTEAFF.

This clone was seen ten or more times. This chain joins TRBV7-2 and TRBJ1-1; D is unclear. V was clipped by 3 bases and J by 7 bases, with 15 bases between them. The CDR3 length is 14 residues. Germline lookup yields CDR1 SGHTA and CDR2 FQGNSA. The CDR3 sequence: CASSFAPKGGEAFF. The DNA of the CDR3 is TGTGCCAGCAGCTTCGCACCGAAGGGAGGTGAAGCTTTCTTT.

By sample fraction, this clone is medium-sized. The rearrangement uses TRBV10-3 and TRBJ1-6; 9 bases fit TRBD1. V shed 5 bases and J 2 bases; nucleotides not matched to a gene: 4. Germline values: CDR1 ENHRY, CDR2 SYGVKD. The CDR3 sequence is 16 residues long. Written as DNA, the CDR3 is TGTGCCATCAGTCGGGACAGGGAAACCTATAATTCACCCCTCCACTTT. Its translation: CAISRDRETYNSPLHF.

About this clone itself: A read error may account for a junction end that differs from germline. This chain links TRBV6-1 with TRBJ2-6; 8 bases are shared with TRBD1. Germline loops: CDR1 MNHNS, CDR2 SASEGT. CDR3 length equals 17 residues. CDR3 region: CVSRKVQGGPGANVLTF. The DNA for the CDR3 is TGTGTCAGCAGGAAAGTACAGGGGGGCCCTGGGGCCAACGTCCTGACTTTC.

This clone occurred many times. The rearrangement uses TRBV10-3 and TRBJ2-5; 9 nucleotides line up with TRBD2. Germline values: CDR1 ENHRY, CDR2 SYGVKD. With V trimmed by 8 bases and J by 0 bases, 1 base remained unmatched. The length of the CDR3 is 13 residues. The CDR3 protein is CAIQREDQETQYF. For the CDR3, the DNA is TGTGCCATCCAGCGGGAGGACCAAGAGACCCAGTACTTC.

This clone was recorded at least ten times. The chain links TRBV10-1 to TRBJ2-2, with D perhaps being TRBD1 or TRBD2 (6 bases each). Per the germline V gene, CDR1 is WNHNN and CDR2 is SYGVQD (reference sequence). Trimming stripped 8 bases from V and 4 bases from J, with 17 bases between. The CDR3 covers 15 residues. DNA of the CDR3: TGCGCCAGCCATGTCGAGGGGGGCGGCACCGGGGAGCTGTTTTTT. Residues: CASHVEGGGTGELFF.

This clone was observed many times. The chain carries TRBV6-1 and TRBJ1-4; D possibly corresponds to TRBD1 (6 bases). V gave up 6 bases and J gave up 6 bases, with 14 bases separating them. Germline assignment: CDR1 MNHNS and CDR2 SASEGT. CDR3 length: 14 amino acids. The CDR3 nucleotides are TGTGCCAGCAGGGCCGGGGGCGGGGATGAAAAACTGTTTTTT. This codes for CASRAGGGDEKLFF.

This clone appeared many times. J is TRBJ2-1 and V is TRBV20-1; the D gene could be TRBD1 or TRBD2 (6 bases each). The germline V gene has CDR1 DFQATT and CDR2 SNEGSKA (reference sequence). The CDR3 has 17 residues. V was clipped by 3 bases and J by 2 bases, with 20 bases between them. CDR3 loop: CSARGGGWGAPYNEQFF. For the CDR3, the DNA is TGCAGTGCTAGGGGGGGCGGTTGGGGGGCCCCCTACAATGAGCAGTTCTTC.

Regarding this clone: Compared with germline, one end of the junction differs, possibly owing to a read error. This chain connects TRBV6-5 to TRBJ2-2, with D perhaps matching TRBD2 (5 bases). The CDR3 consists of 19 residues. Germline V gives CDR1 MNHEY, CDR2 SVGAGI. This CDR3 is CASSSWLTGIRSNTGELFF. As DNA, the CDR3 is TGTGCCAGCAGTTCCTGGTTGACGGGAATCAGGAGTAACACCGGCGAGCTGTTTTTT.

This clone was detected ten times or more. The V gene is TRBV7-9, the J gene TRBJ2-7; 10 bases line up with TRBD1. This CDR3 region has 15 residues. Germline V gene sequence: CDR1 SEHNR, CDR2 FQNEAQ (reference sequence). J gave up 4 bases and V 5 bases, and 8 bases lay outside the gene matches. This chain's CDR3 is CASSRGQGDRYEQYF. CDR3 DNA: TGTGCCAGCAGCCGCGGACAGGGGGATAGGTACGAGCAGTACTTC.

This clone was found a few times. The chain couples TRBV6-1 to TRBJ2-7; D possibly matches TRBD1 or TRBD2 (6 bases each). From germline, CDR1 is MNHNS and CDR2 SASEGT. This CDR3 is 13 amino acids long. Deletions cut 7 bases from V and 3 bases from J, with 13 bases between. The CDR3 DNA reads TGTGCCAGCACCCGTCGGGGGCTCTACGAGCAGTACTTC. Translation gives CASTRRGLYEQYF.

This clone was picked up many times. V and J are TRBV27 and TRBJ2-7, with D possibly matching TRBD2 (5 bases). CDR3 length equals 15 residues. Trimming stripped 2 bases from V and 2 bases from J, with 13 bases between. Germline CDR1 and CDR2: MNHEY and SMNVEV (reference sequence). CDR3 DNA sequence: TGTGCCAGCAGTTTAAGGGCAGGAGGAGCCTACGAGCAGTACTTC. Translated, it gives CASSLRAGGAYEQYF.

This clone was counted at least ten times. The rearrangement joins TRBV4-3 to TRBJ2-7, with 10 bases aligning to TRBD1. This CDR3 contains 16 residues. In germline, CDR1 is LGHNA, CDR2 YSLEER. Unmatched junction bases numbered 8, after V lost 0 bases and J lost 6 bases. CDR3 sequence (DNA): TGCGCCAGCAGCCAAGAACTGGGGACAGGGGCCATCGAGCAGTACTTC. As protein: CASSQELGTGAIEQYF.

Many counts were recorded for this clone. J is TRBJ2-2 and V is TRBV19; no definite D call. CDR1 is LNHDA and CDR2 is SQIVND in the germline V gene (reference sequence). There are 15 residues in the CDR3. V was shortened by 3 bases and J by 1 base, with 9 bases between the two germline ends. The CDR3 DNA follows: TGTGCCAGTAGTATGTCCAGGTGGAACACCGGGGAGCTGTTTTTT. Translated: CASSMSRWNTGELFF.

This clone was seen at least ten times. The chain employs TRBV4-1 and TRBJ1-1, with D maybe TRBD1 (6 bases). The CDR3 length is 14 residues. Germline assignment: CDR1 MGHRA and CDR2 YSYEKL. Trimming removed 5 bases at V and 2 bases at J, with 12 bases between. The DNA for the CDR3 is TGCGCCAGCAGCACCCGGACAGAAAACACTGAAGCTTTCTTT. It is translated as CASSTRTENTEAFF.

Sample share makes this clone medium-sized. This rearrangement joins TRBV10-1 to TRBJ1-3; D unresolved. The germline V and J ends were trimmed by 4 bases and 3 bases, with 7 bases remaining between them. Per germline, CDR1 WNHNN and CDR2 SYGVQD (reference sequence). This CDR3 has 13 residues. This CDR3 reads CASSVANGNTIYF. The CDR3 DNA follows: TGCGCCAGCAGTGTCGCAAATGGAAACACCATATATTTT.

This clone was recorded at least ten times. The chain couples TRBV27 to TRBJ2-1; possibly TRBD2 for D (6 bases). The germline gives CDR1 MNHEY, CDR2 SMNVEV (reference sequence). V lost 4 bases and J lost 4, with 17 bases in between. There are 16 residues in the CDR3. The DNA of the CDR3 is TGTGCCAGCAGTTCATCGGGGGTGAAGCTTTACAATGAGCAGTTCTTC. This encodes CASSSSGVKLYNEQFF.

In this sample, this clone turned up many times. V usage is TRBV7-2 and J usage is TRBJ2-2, with a weak D call TRBD1 (5 bases). V was shortened by 7 bases and J by 0 bases, with 9 bases between the two germline ends. The CDR3 loop spans 14 amino acids. Germline loops: CDR1 SGHTA, CDR2 FQGNSA. The CDR3 loop reads CASTMDTNTGELFF. CDR3 bases: TGTGCCAGCACCATGGACACGAACACCGGGGAGCTGTTTTTT.